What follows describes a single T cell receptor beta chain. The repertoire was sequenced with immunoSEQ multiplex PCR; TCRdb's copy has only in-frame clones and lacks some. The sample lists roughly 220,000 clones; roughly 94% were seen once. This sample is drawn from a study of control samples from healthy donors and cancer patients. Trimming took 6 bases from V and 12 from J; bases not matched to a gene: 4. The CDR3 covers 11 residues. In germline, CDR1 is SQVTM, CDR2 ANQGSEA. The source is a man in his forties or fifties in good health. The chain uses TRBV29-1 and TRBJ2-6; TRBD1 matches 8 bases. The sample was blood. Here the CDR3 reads CSVRTGLVLTF. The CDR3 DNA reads TGCAGCGTGAGGACAGGGCTCGTCCTGACTTTC.